One sample yielded the 20 T cell receptor beta chains listed below, sequenced in a study of T cell responses to AZD1222 COVID-19 vaccine. Some clones are missing from TCRdb's copy, which holds only in-frame ones; the method was immunoSEQ multiplex PCR. The sample holds about 99,000 clones, 85% to 90% seen once. The sample consisted of peripheral blood, taken on day 0 of AZD1222 vaccination. Receptor source: an adult in good health.

The CDR3 coding sequence is TGTGCCAGCACCAACGCCGGTGTTGAAAGTAGCACAGATACGCAGTATTTT. It translates to CASTNAGVESSTDTQYF. The V and J genes are TRBV7-6 and TRBJ2-3; D ambiguous. The CDR3 covers 17 residues. V was shortened by 7 bases and J by 0 bases, with 20 bases between the two germline ends. Germline V gene lookup returns CDR1 SGHVS and CDR2 FNYEAQ.

The chain has TRBV30 and TRBJ1-4, with 7 bases that match TRBD1. Looked up from germline, CDR1 is GTSNPN and CDR2 is SVGIG (reference sequence). This CDR3 region has 15 residues. J lost 4 bases, V lost 5 bases, and 10 bases had no gene match. The CDR3 here is CAWATPAGGNEKLFF. CDR3 in DNA: TGTGCCTGGGCAACACCCGCAGGGGGTAATGAAAAACTGTTTTTT. The full variable domain, its missing parts supplied by reference TRBV30 and TRBJ1-4, is SQTIHQWPATLVQPVGSPLSLECTVEGTSNPNLYWYRQAAGRGLQLLFYSVGIGQISSEVPQNLSASRPQDRQFILSSKKLLLSDSGFYLCAWATPAGGNEKLFFGSGTQLSVL.

V usage is TRBV10-1 and J usage is TRBJ2-1; D perhaps matches TRBD2 (6 bases). Germline CDR1 is WNHNN and CDR2 is SYGVQD (reference sequence). Trimming left V 9 bases short and J 6 bases short, with 21 bases between. The CDR3 covers 15 residues. CDR3 loop: CARPRRGGVINEQFF. In DNA, the CDR3 is TGCGCCAGACCTAGGAGAGGCGGGGTGATCAATGAGCAGTTCTTC.

This clone was seen just once. The V gene is TRBV7-2, the J gene TRBJ2-2; 8 bases fit TRBD2. V dropped 3 bases and J dropped 1; count of bases not matched to a gene: 4. CDR3 length: 16 amino acids. Germline loops: CDR1 SGHTA, CDR2 FQGNSA. The CDR3 nucleotides read TGTGCCAGCAGCTTGGGTAGCGGGATGAACACCGGGGAGCTGTTTTTT. Amino acids: CASSLGSGMNTGELFF.

V gene TRBV5-6 combines with J gene TRBJ2-5; D is ambiguous. The CDR3 totals 13 residues. Trimming took off 4 bases at V and 5 bases at J, with 12 bases between the two ends. Germline-derived CDR1 and CDR2 are SGHDT and YYEEEE. The CDR3 loop reads CASSVDGVETQYF. CDR3 nucleotides: TGTGCCAGCAGCGTCGACGGCGTCGAGACCCAGTACTTC. The entire variable domain, with the rest obtained from reference TRBV5-6 and TRBJ2-5, is as follows: DAGVTQSPTHLIKTRGQQVTLRCSPKSGHDTVSWYQQALGQGPQFIFQYYEEEERQRGNFPDRFSGHQFPNYSSELNVNALLLGDSALYLCASSVDGVETQYFGPGTRLLVL.

The chain links TRBV11-3 to TRBJ2-1, with D tentatively TRBD2 (6 bases). The CDR3 contains 14 residues. Trimming took 3 bases from V and 10 from J, leaving 16 bases between them. Germline CDR1 reads SGHNT; CDR2 reads YENEEA. CDR3 sequence reads: CASSLGRGTREQFF. Here the CDR3 DNA reads TGTGCCAGCAGCTTGGGGCGGGGTACAAGGGAGCAGTTCTTC.

The genes are TRBV2 and TRBJ2-3, with D perhaps matching TRBD1 or TRBD2 (6 bases each). Per the germline V gene, CDR1 is SNHLY and CDR2 is FYNNEI. Trimming left V 9 bases short and J 2 bases short, with 12 bases between. This CDR3 is built from 13 residues. In DNA form, the CDR3 reads TGTGCCAGAGAGGGGGGTGCCACAGATACGCAGTATTTT. This translates into CAREGGATDTQYF.

The chain recombines TRBV5-1 with TRBJ2-7, with 8 bases fitting TRBD2. Trimming removed 2 bases from V and 4 bases from J; junction bases left unmatched: 5. The CDR3 runs 14 residues. Germline CDR1 is SGHRS and CDR2 is YFSETQ. The CDR3 nucleotides read TGCGCCAGCAGCTTTCGGGGACTAGGGTACGAGCAGTACTTC. Protein: CASSFRGLGYEQYF. Full variable domain (missing parts from reference TRBV5-1 and TRBJ2-7): KAGVTQTPRYLIKTRGQQVTLSCSPISGHRSVSWYQQTPGQGLQFLFEYFSETQRNKGNFPGRFSGRQFSNSRSEMNVSTLELGDSALYLCASSFRGLGYEQYFGPGTRLTVT.

The chain has TRBV5-1 and TRBJ2-5, with 7 bases matching TRBD2. Germline assignment: CDR1 SGHRS and CDR2 YFSETQ. The CDR3 has 14 residues. V shed 1 base, J shed 2 bases, and the junction held 2 bases outside the gene matches. In nucleotides, the CDR3 is TGCGCCAGCAGCTTGACAGCGGGACAAGAGACCCAGTACTTC. This encodes CASSLTAGQETQYF. The entire variable domain, with the rest obtained from reference TRBV5-1 and TRBJ2-5, is as follows: KAGVTQTPRYLIKTRGQQVTLSCSPISGHRSVSWYQQTPGQGLQFLFEYFSETQRNKGNFPGRFSGRQFSNSRSEMNVSTLELGDSALYLCASSLTAGQETQYFGPGTRLLVL.

The rearrangement links TRBV28 to TRBJ1-2; TRBD1 might be the D (5 bases). CDR1 and CDR2 from the germline V gene are MDHEN and SYDVKM. Trimming removed 6 bases from V and 4 bases from J, with 12 bases in between. This CDR3 spans 13 amino acids. Here the CDR3 DNA reads TGTGCCAGCAGGTGGCCCGGGGCCTATGGCTACACCTTC. Encoded protein: CASRWPGAYGYTF.

This rearrangement joins TRBV6-5 to TRBJ2-2; 9 bases are a match to TRBD2. J was trimmed by 7 bases and V by 6 bases; bases with no gene match: 9. Germline V gene data show CDR1 as MNHEY and CDR2 as SVGAGI. The CDR3 totals 15 residues. The CDR3 reads CASSRMGLAGGELFF. In nucleotides, the CDR3 is TGTGCCAGCAGCCGAATGGGACTAGCTGGCGGGGAGCTGTTTTTT.

The chain is built from TRBV6-5 and TRBJ2-2; D is possibly TRBD1 (6 bases). CDR3 length: 15 amino acids. Germline V gene data show CDR1 as MNHEY and CDR2 as SVGAGI. V shed 6 bases and J shed 4 bases, with 15 bases lying between them. CDR3 residues: CASRPPNRATGELFF. The CDR3 region has the DNA TGTGCCAGCAGGCCTCCTAACAGGGCCACCGGGGAGCTGTTTTTT.

The chain is built from TRBV19 and TRBJ1-3; tentative D call: TRBD1 (6 bases). V gave up 10 bases and J gave up 4 bases, with 14 bases separating them. The CDR3 extends over 13 amino acids. Germline values: CDR1 LNHDA, CDR2 SQIVND (reference sequence). The CDR3 sequence is CATGTGLGNTIYF. Here the CDR3 DNA reads TGTGCCACGGGAACAGGGCTAGGAAACACCATATATTTT.

The V gene is TRBV5-1, the J gene TRBJ2-7, with D maybe TRBD2 (5 bases). The CDR3 has 19 residues. Per the germline V gene, CDR1 is SGHRS and CDR2 is YFSETQ. V was shortened by 0 bases and J by 0 bases, with 22 bases between the two germline ends. CDR3 in DNA: TGCGCCAGCAGCTTGGTGTCCGGGGTGCGTGGTCCGAGCTCCTACGAGCAGTACTTC. Residues: CASSLVSGVRGPSSYEQYF.

This rearrangement joins TRBV19 to TRBJ1-2; D not certain. CDR1 LNHDA and CDR2 SQIVND come from the germline V gene (reference sequence). This CDR3 spans 12 amino acids. Trimming took off 8 bases at V and 4 bases at J, with 11 bases between the two ends. The CDR3 sequence is CASQIGLYGYTF. The CDR3 DNA reads TGTGCCAGTCAAATAGGGCTCTATGGCTACACCTTC.

This clone has just one count. This rearrangement joins TRBV19 to TRBJ2-7, with 14 nucleotides matching TRBD2. The germline gives CDR1 LNHDA, CDR2 SQIVND (reference sequence). The CDR3 totals 16 residues. With V trimmed by 9 bases and J by 11 bases, 18 bases remained unmatched. The CDR3 DNA sequence: TGTGCCAGCGCCGGGACTAGCGGGGGTACGATGGGAAATAAGTACTTC. Encoded protein: CASAGTSGGTMGNKYF.

The rearrangement links TRBV25-1 to TRBJ1-2; 9 bases match TRBD1. The length of the CDR3 is 16 residues. The germline V gene has CDR1 MGHDK and CDR2 SYGVNS. V was pared by 3 bases and J by 4 bases, with 9 bases of the junction left unmatched. The CDR3 bases are TGTGCCAGCAGTGAGAGCTCGGGACAGGGCACCTATGGCTACACCTTC. Its protein product is CASSESSGQGTYGYTF.

The rearrangement uses TRBV29-1 and TRBJ1-4; 11 bases are shared with TRBD1. V lost 4 bases, J lost 10 bases, and 5 bases stayed unmatched. The CDR3 runs to 13 residues. Germline values: CDR1 SQVTM, CDR2 ANQGSEA. The CDR3 is CSVGGQGAGKLFF. The CDR3 DNA reads TGCAGCGTTGGAGGACAGGGGGCGGGAAAACTGTTTTTT.

This chain links TRBV10-3 with TRBJ1-2; D not resolved. The CDR3 consists of 12 residues. V lost 2 bases, J lost 9 bases, and 10 bases lay in between. Germline-derived CDR1 and CDR2 are ENHRY and SYGVKD. The CDR3 loop reads CAISEVGVSYTF. The CDR3 DNA reads TGTGCCATCAGTGAGGTTGGGGTTAGCTACACCTTC.

J is TRBJ1-4 and V is TRBV3-1 (or the pseudogene TRBV3-2); TRBD1 aligns across 7 bases. Germline CDR1 is LGHDT and CDR2 is YNNKEL (reference sequence). The CDR3 length is 14 residues. V was clipped by 4 bases and J by 5 bases; unmatched bases: 4. The CDR3 loop is CASSLRTGNEKLFF. The CDR3 region has the DNA TGTGCCAGCAGCCTCCGGACAGGAAATGAAAAACTGTTTTTT.